This T cell receptor beta chain appears in the sequencing data of a study of blood T cell repertoires in COVID-19. This CDR3 has 17 amino acids. Looked up from germline, CDR1 is SGHTA and CDR2 is FQGNSA. V was pared by 5 bases and J by 3 bases, with 12 bases of the junction left unmatched. Data came from immunoSEQ multiplex PCR; TCRdb stores just in-frame clones and leaves some out. The table lists 40,000 to 45,000 clones, over 90% of them singletons. In its sample, this clone was seen once. The clonotype originates from a human donor in a cohort sampled during active COVID-19. V and J are TRBV7-2 and TRBJ2-1; 8 bases line up with TRBD2. The source material was peripheral blood. This CDR3 reads CASSNTGGPRVYNEQFF. The CDR3 DNA follows: TGTGCCAGCAGCAACACGGGGGGGCCGCGCGTCTACAATGAGCAGTTCTTC.